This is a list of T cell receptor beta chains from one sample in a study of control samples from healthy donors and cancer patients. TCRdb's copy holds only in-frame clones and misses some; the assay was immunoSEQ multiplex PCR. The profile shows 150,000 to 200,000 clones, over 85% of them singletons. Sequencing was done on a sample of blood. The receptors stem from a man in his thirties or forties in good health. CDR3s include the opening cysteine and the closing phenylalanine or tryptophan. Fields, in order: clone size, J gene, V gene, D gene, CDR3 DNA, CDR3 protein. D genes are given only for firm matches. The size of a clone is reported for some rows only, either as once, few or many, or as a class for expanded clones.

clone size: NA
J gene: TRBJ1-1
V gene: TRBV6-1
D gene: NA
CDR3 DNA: TGTGCCAGCAGTGACAATGACCGACGGACCTTTAACACTGAAGCTTTCTTT
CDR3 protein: CASSDNDRRTFNTEAFF

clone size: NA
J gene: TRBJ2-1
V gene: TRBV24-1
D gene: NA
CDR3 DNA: TGTGCCACCAGTGAGCCTGGACAGAATGAGCAGTTCTTC
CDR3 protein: CATSEPGQNEQFF

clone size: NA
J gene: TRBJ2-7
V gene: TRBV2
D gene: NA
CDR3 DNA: TGTGCCAGCAGTTTATCAAAGTACGAGCAGTACTTC
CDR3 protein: CASSLSKYEQYF

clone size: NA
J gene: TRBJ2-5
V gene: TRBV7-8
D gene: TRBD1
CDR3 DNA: TGTGCCAGCAGCTTAGTCCCGGACAGGGGTCGAGAGACCCAGTACTTC
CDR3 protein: CASSLVPDRGRETQYF

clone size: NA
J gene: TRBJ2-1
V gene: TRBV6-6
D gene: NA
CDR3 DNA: TGTGCCAGCAGTTACTTTGATGAGCAGTTCTTC
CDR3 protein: CASSYFDEQFF

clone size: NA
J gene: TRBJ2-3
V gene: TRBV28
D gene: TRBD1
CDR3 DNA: TGTGCCAGCAGCAACAGGGGGACAGATACGCAGTATTTT
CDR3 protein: CASSNRGTDTQYF

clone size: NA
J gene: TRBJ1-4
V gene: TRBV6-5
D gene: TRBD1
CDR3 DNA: TGTGCCAGCAAAGGGGGACAGGGTTTTGAAAAACTGTTTTTT
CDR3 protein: CASKGGQGFEKLFF

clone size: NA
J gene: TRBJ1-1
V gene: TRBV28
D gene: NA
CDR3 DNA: TGTGCCAGCGGACCGCTTCCGCGGGCTAAGGTGAACACTGAAGCTTTCTTT
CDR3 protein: CASGPLPRAKVNTEAFF

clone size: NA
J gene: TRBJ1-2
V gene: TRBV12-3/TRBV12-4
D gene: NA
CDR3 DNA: TGTGCCAGCAGTTTAGGGGGCTACACCTTC
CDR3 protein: CASSLGGYTF

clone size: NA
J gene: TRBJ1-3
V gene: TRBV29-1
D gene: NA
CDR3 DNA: TGCAGCGCCGCGAAGGGCGTTGGTGGAAACACCATATATTTT
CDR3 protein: CSAAKGVGGNTIYF

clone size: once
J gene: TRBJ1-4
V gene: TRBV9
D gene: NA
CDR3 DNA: TGTGCCAGCAGCACCTCTGTGACCTTAAATGAAAAACTGTTTTTT
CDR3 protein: CASSTSVTLNEKLFF

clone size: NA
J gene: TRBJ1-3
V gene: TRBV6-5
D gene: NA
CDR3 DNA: TGTGCCAGCAGCTCCGGACCTGGAAACACCATATATTTT
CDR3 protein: CASSSGPGNTIYF

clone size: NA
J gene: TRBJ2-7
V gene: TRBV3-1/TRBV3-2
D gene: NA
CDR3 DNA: TGTGCCAGCAGACAGGAAAGTAAGTCCGAGCAGTACTTC
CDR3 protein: CASRQESKSEQYF

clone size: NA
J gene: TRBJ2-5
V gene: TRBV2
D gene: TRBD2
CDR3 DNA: TGTGCCAGCAGTGATGTTGGACTAGGGAGAAAAGAGACCCAGTACTTC
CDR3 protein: CASSDVGLGRKETQYF

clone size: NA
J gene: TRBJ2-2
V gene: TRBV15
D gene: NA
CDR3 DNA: TGTGCCACCAGTCCTGAGGGAGTTCTGATCGGGGAGCTGTTTTTT
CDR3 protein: CATSPEGVLIGELFF

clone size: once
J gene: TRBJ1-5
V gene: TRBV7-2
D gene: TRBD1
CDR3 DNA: TGTGCCAGCAGCTCGACAGGGAATCAGCCCCAGCATTTT
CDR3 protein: CASSSTGNQPQHF

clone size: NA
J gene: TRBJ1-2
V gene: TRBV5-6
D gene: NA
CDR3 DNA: TGTGCCAGCAGCCAGAGAGGGCGGGGGCGGGATGGCTACACCTTC
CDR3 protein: CASSQRGRGRDGYTF

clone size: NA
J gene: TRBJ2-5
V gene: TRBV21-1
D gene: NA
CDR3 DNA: TGTGCCAGCAGCACAAATAGGCGAGGGATAGTCCGAGAGACCCAGTACTTC
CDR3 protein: CASSTNRRGIVRETQYF

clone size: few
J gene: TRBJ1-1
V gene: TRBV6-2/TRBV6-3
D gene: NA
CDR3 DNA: TGTGCCAGCAGCCCTAATAAGGTAGGCACTGAAGCTTTCTTT
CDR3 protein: CASSPNKVGTEAFF

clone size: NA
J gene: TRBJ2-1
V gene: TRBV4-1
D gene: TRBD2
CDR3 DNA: TGCGCCAGCAGCCAAGTCACAGCGGGAGCTAATGAGCAGTTCTTC
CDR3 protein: CASSQVTAGANEQFF